The clone carrying this T cell receptor beta chain was detected only once. The protocol was immunoSEQ multiplex PCR, while the TCRdb copy is restricted to in-frame clones and leaves out a portion. The sample yields around 64,000 clones, roughly 80% seen once. This CDR3 is 15 amino acids long. Unmatched junction bases numbered 6, after V lost 4 bases and J lost 3 bases. Germline CDR1 and CDR2: MGHDK and SYGVNS. The entry originates in a study of OX40 agonist ivuxolimab in advanced cancers. The overall study: The patients' treatment was ivuxolimab, an agonistic anti-OX40 (CD134) antibody.

The sample in question was CD4+ or CD8+ T cells sorted from blood, obtained in a trial of the OX40 agonist ivuxolimab. The chain couples TRBV25-1 to TRBJ2-3, with TRBD1 identical over 8 bases. The receptor was derived from an adult with an advanced solid tumor such as melanoma, head and neck, liver or kidney cancer. The CDR3, as DNA: TGTGCCAGCAGTGCATTAGGACAGGGTACAGATACGCAGTATTTT. Translating gives CASSALGQGTDTQYF.